This T cell receptor beta chain was sequenced in a study of cytomegalovirus exposure and HLA in healthy donors. The study sampled nominally healthy donors, though unrecorded immune exposures were likely. A single count supports this clone. PCR amplification relied on 60 Vbeta primers (plus 13 Jbeta primers). Measured with immunoSEQ multiplex PCR; TCRdb has only the in-frame clones, and not every one. The sample yields about 60,000 clones, 65% to 85% seen once. The clonotype comes from a woman younger than 45 in good health and CMV-seronegative. The sample comprised PBMCs.

The CDR3 nucleotides are TGTGCCAGCAGCTACGGACAGGGAACCCAGCCCCAGCATTTT. Translation: CASSYGQGTQPQHF. The J gene is TRBJ1-5, the V gene TRBV11-2; TRBD1 aligns across 8 bases. The V gene end was trimmed by 4 bases and the J gene end by 7 bases; junction bases not matched to a gene: 6. Germline lookup yields CDR1 SGHAT and CDR2 FQNNGV. The CDR3 covers 14 residues.